These T cell receptor beta chains were read from a single sample in a study of T cells in pancreatic ductal adenocarcinoma. Data came from immunoSEQ multiplex PCR; TCRdb stores just in-frame clones and leaves some out. This table holds approximately 9,000 clones, roughly nine tenths found once. Sequencing was done on a sample of PBMCs. Receptors originate from a human donor with pancreatic ductal adenocarcinoma. CDR3s include the opening cysteine and the closing phenylalanine or tryptophan. D genes are given only for firm matches. Size is omitted from some rows. Given values are once, few, many or a class for expanded clones.

CDR3 length: 14; D gene: TRBD2; V gene: TRBV7-2; clone size: .; J gene: TRBJ2-1; CDR3 DNA: TGTGCCAGCAGCTTACAGCGGGAGGGATTTGAGCAGTTCTTC; CDR3 protein: CASSLQREGFEQFF
CDR3 length: 16; D gene: TRBD1; V gene: TRBV28; clone size: .; J gene: TRBJ1-6; CDR3 DNA: TGTGCCAGCAGAGAAAACAGGGGGCTGGTATATTCACCCCTCCACTTT; CDR3 protein: CASRENRGLVYSPLHF
CDR3 length: 14; D gene: TRBD1; V gene: TRBV9; clone size: .; J gene: TRBJ1-2; CDR3 DNA: TGTGCCAGCAGCGACTACGGGACAGGAGTCGGCTACACCTTC; CDR3 protein: CASSDYGTGVGYTF
CDR3 length: 15; D gene: .; V gene: TRBV9; clone size: .; J gene: TRBJ2-1; CDR3 DNA: TGTGCCAGCAGCGTAGGTGACAGACCCTACAATGAGCAGTTCTTC; CDR3 protein: CASSVGDRPYNEQFF
CDR3 length: 15; D gene: TRBD2; V gene: TRBV7-2; clone size: once; J gene: TRBJ2-5; CDR3 DNA: TGTGCCAGCAGCTTTTATTCGGGGGAGGGAGAGACCCAGTACTTC; CDR3 protein: CASSFYSGEGETQYF
CDR3 length: 12; D gene: .; V gene: TRBV5-6; clone size: once; J gene: TRBJ2-7; CDR3 DNA: TGTGCCAGCAGCTTTTTCGGGGGCGAGCAGTACTTC; CDR3 protein: CASSFFGGEQYF
CDR3 length: 14; D gene: TRBD1; V gene: TRBV7-2; clone size: .; J gene: TRBJ2-2; CDR3 DNA: TGTGCCAGCAGCTTGACAGGGTTGAACGGGGAGCTGTTTTTT; CDR3 protein: CASSLTGLNGELFF
CDR3 length: 15; D gene: TRBD2; V gene: TRBV7-8; clone size: .; J gene: TRBJ2-5; CDR3 DNA: TGTGCCAGCACCATTAGCGGGGGGGCGGGAGAGACCCAGTACTTC; CDR3 protein: CASTISGGAGETQYF
CDR3 length: 12; D gene: .; V gene: TRBV2; clone size: .; J gene: TRBJ2-7; CDR3 DNA: TGTGCCAGCAGTGACCCCACGGGCGAGCAGTACTTC; CDR3 protein: CASSDPTGEQYF
CDR3 length: 14; D gene: .; V gene: TRBV9; clone size: once; J gene: TRBJ2-1; CDR3 DNA: TGTGCCAGCAGCGCGACGACTAGTTTCGGTGAGCAGTTCTTC; CDR3 protein: CASSATTSFGEQFF
CDR3 length: 14; D gene: .; V gene: TRBV6-5; clone size: once; J gene: TRBJ1-6; CDR3 DNA: TGTGCCAGCAGTTACGGGGCCAGTAATTCACCCCTCCACTTT; CDR3 protein: CASSYGASNSPLHF
CDR3 length: 14; D gene: TRBD2; V gene: TRBV5-4; clone size: .; J gene: TRBJ2-7; CDR3 DNA: TGTGCCAGCAGCCACGGACTAGCGGCCTACGAGCAGTACTTC; CDR3 protein: CASSHGLAAYEQYF
CDR3 length: 16; D gene: TRBD1; V gene: TRBV19; clone size: .; J gene: TRBJ1-3; CDR3 DNA: TGTGCCAGTAGGACGAGACAGGGGAGAGGTGGAAACACCATATATTTT; CDR3 protein: CASRTRQGRGGNTIYF
CDR3 length: 14; D gene: .; V gene: TRBV9; clone size: .; J gene: TRBJ2-3; CDR3 DNA: TGTGCCAGCAGCCAAGGACTATTCACAGATACGCAGTATTTT; CDR3 protein: CASSQGLFTDTQYF
CDR3 length: 14; D gene: TRBD2; V gene: TRBV10-3; clone size: .; J gene: TRBJ2-7; CDR3 DNA: TGTGCCATCAGTGAGGGGCGGGGGACTTACGAGCAGTACTTC; CDR3 protein: CAISEGRGTYEQYF
CDR3 length: 12; D gene: TRBD1; V gene: TRBV7-6; clone size: .; J gene: TRBJ2-7; CDR3 DNA: TGTGCCAGCAGCATAACAGGGGGCGAGCAGTACTTC; CDR3 protein: CASSITGGEQYF
CDR3 length: 15; D gene: TRBD2; V gene: TRBV7-3; clone size: .; J gene: TRBJ2-1; CDR3 DNA: TGTGCCAGCAGCTTAAGTCTAGCGGAGTACAATGAGCAGTTCTTC; CDR3 protein: CASSLSLAEYNEQFF
CDR3 length: 18; D gene: TRBD2; V gene: TRBV7-2; clone size: .; J gene: TRBJ2-7; CDR3 DNA: TGTGCCAGCAGCTTAGCTTGGTCTAGCGGGGGGGCTTCCGGCGAGCAGTACTTC; CDR3 protein: CASSLAWSSGGASGEQYF
CDR3 length: 15; D gene: TRBD1; V gene: TRBV7-2; clone size: .; J gene: TRBJ2-1; CDR3 DNA: TGTGCCAGCAGCTTAATGCCAGGGGGCTACAATGAGCAGTTCTTC; CDR3 protein: CASSLMPGGYNEQFF
CDR3 length: 13; D gene: .; V gene: TRBV19; clone size: once; J gene: TRBJ2-5; CDR3 DNA: TGTGCCAGTGGTTCGAGCTACCAAGAGACCCAGTACTTC; CDR3 protein: CASGSSYQETQYF
CDR3 length: 13; D gene: .; V gene: TRBV30; clone size: .; J gene: TRBJ1-5; CDR3 DNA: TGTGCCTGGAGTAGTTGGCGGAATCAGCCCCAGCATTTT; CDR3 protein: CAWSSWRNQPQHF
CDR3 length: 12; D gene: TRBD1; V gene: TRBV11-3; clone size: .; J gene: TRBJ1-1; CDR3 DNA: TGTGCCAGCAGCTTGACAGGGGGCAAGACTTTCTTT; CDR3 protein: CASSLTGGKTFF
CDR3 length: 16; D gene: TRBD1; V gene: TRBV11-2; clone size: .; J gene: TRBJ2-4; CDR3 DNA: TGTGCCAGCAGCCCCCGTACGACAGGGCTGAAAAACATTCAGTACTTC; CDR3 protein: CASSPRTTGLKNIQYF
CDR3 length: 14; D gene: .; V gene: TRBV14; clone size: .; J gene: TRBJ1-6; CDR3 DNA: TGTGCCAGCTCAGCTGGTGTAGCCCTTTCACCCCTCCACTTT; CDR3 protein: CASSAGVALSPLHF
CDR3 length: 17; D gene: TRBD2; V gene: TRBV7-2; clone size: .; J gene: TRBJ2-5; CDR3 DNA: TGTGCCAGCAGCGAAGCGGGGCTAGCGGGAGGGCAAGAGACCCAGTACTTC; CDR3 protein: CASSEAGLAGGQETQYF
CDR3 length: 20; D gene: TRBD1; V gene: TRBV23-1; clone size: .; J gene: TRBJ2-2; CDR3 DNA: TGCGCCAGCAGTCAATCAGGTTCGGGACAGAGATTATCGAACACCGGGGAGCTGTTTTTT; CDR3 protein: CASSQSGSGQRLSNTGELFF
CDR3 length: 13; D gene: .; V gene: TRBV5-5; clone size: once; J gene: TRBJ1-2; CDR3 DNA: TGCGCCAGCAGCAAGGACACCGACTATGGCTACACCTTC; CDR3 protein: CASSKDTDYGYTF
CDR3 length: 15; D gene: .; V gene: TRBV19; clone size: .; J gene: TRBJ2-7; CDR3 DNA: TGTGCCAGTAGTTCGACAGGAAAGTTCTCCTACGAGCAGTACTTC; CDR3 protein: CASSSTGKFSYEQYF
CDR3 length: 13; D gene: .; V gene: TRBV7-6; clone size: few; J gene: TRBJ2-5; CDR3 DNA: TGTGCCAGCAGGGAGACTAACTCGGGGACCCAGTACTTC; CDR3 protein: CASRETNSGTQYF
CDR3 length: 10; D gene: .; V gene: TRBV29-1; clone size: few; J gene: TRBJ1-1; CDR3 DNA: TGCAGCGTACATAATACTGAAGCTTTCTTT; CDR3 protein: CSVHNTEAFF
CDR3 length: 14; D gene: .; V gene: TRBV5-4; clone size: .; J gene: TRBJ1-1; CDR3 DNA: TGTGCCAGCAGCTTAAGGGGCGGGAACACTGAAGCTTTCTTT; CDR3 protein: CASSLRGGNTEAFF
CDR3 length: 14; D gene: .; V gene: TRBV7-9; clone size: .; J gene: TRBJ2-7; CDR3 DNA: TGTGCCAGCAGCTCTGAGCTTAGCTCCTACGAGCAGTACTTC; CDR3 protein: CASSSELSSYEQYF
CDR3 length: 17; D gene: .; V gene: TRBV21-1; clone size: .; J gene: TRBJ2-3; CDR3 DNA: TGTGCCAGCAGCCTGGTCCCCGGTGCGGGAGGGCCGGATACGCAGTATTTT; CDR3 protein: CASSLVPGAGGPDTQYF
CDR3 length: 12; D gene: .; V gene: TRBV4-2; clone size: .; J gene: TRBJ1-1; CDR3 DNA: TGTGCCAGCAAGCAGGGTTGGGCTGAAGCTTTCTTT; CDR3 protein: CASKQGWAEAFF
CDR3 length: 14; D gene: .; V gene: TRBV4-3; clone size: few; J gene: TRBJ1-2; CDR3 DNA: TGCGCCAGCAGCCTGGGCAGGGGATCCTATGGCTACACCTTC; CDR3 protein: CASSLGRGSYGYTF
CDR3 length: 15; D gene: .; V gene: TRBV9; clone size: .; J gene: TRBJ2-5; CDR3 DNA: TGTGCCAGCCCTATGACGGGATCACCGCGGGAGACCCAGTACTTC; CDR3 protein: CASPMTGSPRETQYF
CDR3 length: 13; D gene: .; V gene: TRBV4-3; clone size: .; J gene: TRBJ2-2; CDR3 DNA: TGCGCCAGCAGCCAAGACAGAACCGGGGAGCTGTTTTTT; CDR3 protein: CASSQDRTGELFF
CDR3 length: 15; D gene: .; V gene: TRBV7-9; clone size: .; J gene: TRBJ2-3; CDR3 DNA: TGTGCCAGCAGCTTCAGGGTAAGAGGTACAGATACGCAGTATTTT; CDR3 protein: CASSFRVRGTDTQYF
CDR3 length: 16; D gene: TRBD2; V gene: TRBV7-3; clone size: .; J gene: TRBJ2-5; CDR3 DNA: TGTGCCAGCAGCTTAAATGGACTAGCGGGAGGAGAGACCCAGTACTTC; CDR3 protein: CASSLNGLAGGETQYF
CDR3 length: 15; D gene: TRBD2; V gene: TRBV19; clone size: .; J gene: TRBJ2-1; CDR3 DNA: TGTGCCAGTAGTCCCGGGGGGGACTTGTACAATGAGCAGTTCTTC; CDR3 protein: CASSPGGDLYNEQFF
CDR3 length: 14; D gene: TRBD2; V gene: TRBV28; clone size: .; J gene: TRBJ2-1; CDR3 DNA: TGTGCCAGCAGTTTGCTAGCGGGAGACAATGAGCAGTTCTTC; CDR3 protein: CASSLLAGDNEQFF
CDR3 length: 15; D gene: .; V gene: TRBV28; clone size: once; J gene: TRBJ2-5; CDR3 DNA: TGTGCCAGCAGCCTGACAGCTGGGTACCAAGAGACCCAGTACTTC; CDR3 protein: CASSLTAGYQETQYF
CDR3 length: 14; D gene: TRBD1; V gene: TRBV6-5; clone size: .; J gene: TRBJ2-2; CDR3 DNA: TGTGCCAGCAGTTACTCACAGGGGGCCGGGGAGCTGTTTTTT; CDR3 protein: CASSYSQGAGELFF
CDR3 length: 11; D gene: .; V gene: TRBV20-1; clone size: .; J gene: TRBJ1-1; CDR3 DNA: TGCAGTGCCACAGACAGCACTGAAGCTTTCTTT; CDR3 protein: CSATDSTEAFF
CDR3 length: 16; D gene: .; V gene: TRBV27; clone size: .; J gene: TRBJ2-2; CDR3 DNA: TGTGCCAGCAGTTTATACGGCAGCGCGAACACCGGGGAGCTGTTTTTT; CDR3 protein: CASSLYGSANTGELFF
CDR3 length: 12; D gene: .; V gene: TRBV4-3; clone size: .; J gene: TRBJ2-7; CDR3 DNA: TGCGCCAGCAAGACTAGGCCCTACGAGCAGTACTTC; CDR3 protein: CASKTRPYEQYF
CDR3 length: 15; D gene: .; V gene: TRBV7-7; clone size: .; J gene: TRBJ2-2; CDR3 DNA: TGTGCTAGCAGCCGGGGACTGGAATACACCGGGGAGCTGTTTTTT; CDR3 protein: CASSRGLEYTGELFF
CDR3 length: 14; D gene: TRBD2; V gene: TRBV28; clone size: .; J gene: TRBJ2-7; CDR3 DNA: TGTGCCAGCAGTTTCCTAGCGGGAGGGTACGAGCAGTACTTC; CDR3 protein: CASSFLAGGYEQYF
CDR3 length: 12; D gene: .; V gene: TRBV19; clone size: few; J gene: TRBJ1-2; CDR3 DNA: TGTGCCAGTAGTGTGGGGGCCTATGGCTACACCTTC; CDR3 protein: CASSVGAYGYTF
CDR3 length: 17; D gene: .; V gene: TRBV5-6; clone size: .; J gene: TRBJ2-2; CDR3 DNA: TGTGCCAGCAGTTCCCAATTCGGGAAAGGTCACACCGGGGAGCTGTTTTTT; CDR3 protein: CASSSQFGKGHTGELFF
CDR3 length: 13; D gene: TRBD2; V gene: TRBV11-3; clone size: .; J gene: TRBJ2-7; CDR3 DNA: TGTGCCAGCAGCCCCCGGGGGGAAGGTGAGCAGTACTTC; CDR3 protein: CASSPRGEGEQYF
CDR3 length: 11; D gene: .; V gene: TRBV5-1; clone size: few; J gene: TRBJ1-1; CDR3 DNA: TGCGCCAGCAGCGCGACAGAAGAAGCTTTCTTT; CDR3 protein: CASSATEEAFF
CDR3 length: 17; D gene: TRBD2; V gene: TRBV7-3; clone size: .; J gene: TRBJ2-1; CDR3 DNA: TGTGCCAGCAGCTTAAGGTGGAGCGGGAGCTCCTACAATGAGCAGTTCTTC; CDR3 protein: CASSLRWSGSSYNEQFF